Listed below are T cell receptor beta chains from one sample, sequenced in a study of beta chain features in type 1 diabetes. Produced via immunoSEQ multiplex PCR; TCRdb's table is partial and in-frame only. The sample records hundreds of thousands of clones, roughly 8.8% being singletons. Sequenced material: central memory CD4+ T cells from blood. These receptors were obtained from a man aged 25-45 years with type 1 diabetes. CDR3s leave out the opening cysteine and the closing phenylalanine or tryptophan.

J,V,CDR3
TRBJ1-5,TRBV30,AWADGDNQPQH
TRBJ2-7,TRBV11-2,ASSLDRASYEQY
TRBJ2-3,TRBV7-9,ASSRGPDTQY
TRBJ1-2,TRBV6-1,ASSDRISYGYT
TRBJ2-1,TRBV7-9,ASSPPGGTYNEQF
TRBJ2-7,TRBV18,ASSPDRLGLGSYEQY
TRBJ2-1,TRBV10-1,ASSKDTSSYNEQF
TRBJ2-5,TRBV30,AWNRREQETQY
TRBJ2-7,TRBV5-4,ASSWPHSYEQY
TRBJ2-4,TRBV7-8,ASSPTGGKGNIQY